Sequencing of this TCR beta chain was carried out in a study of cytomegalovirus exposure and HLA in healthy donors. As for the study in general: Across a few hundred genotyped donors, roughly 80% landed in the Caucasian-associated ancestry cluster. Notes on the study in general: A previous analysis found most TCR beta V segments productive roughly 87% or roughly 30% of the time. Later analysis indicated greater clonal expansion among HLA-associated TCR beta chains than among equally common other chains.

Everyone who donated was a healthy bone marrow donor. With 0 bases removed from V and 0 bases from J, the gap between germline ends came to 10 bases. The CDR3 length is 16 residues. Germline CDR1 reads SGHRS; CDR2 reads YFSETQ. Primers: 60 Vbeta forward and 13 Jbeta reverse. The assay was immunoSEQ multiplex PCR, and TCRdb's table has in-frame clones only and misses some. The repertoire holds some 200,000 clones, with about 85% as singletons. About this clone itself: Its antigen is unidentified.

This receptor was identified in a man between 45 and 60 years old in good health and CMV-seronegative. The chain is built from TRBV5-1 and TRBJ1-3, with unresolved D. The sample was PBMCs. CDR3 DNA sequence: TGCGCCAGCAGCTTGGGGCTGACTAACTCTGGAAACACCATATATTTT. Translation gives CASSLGLTNSGNTIYF.